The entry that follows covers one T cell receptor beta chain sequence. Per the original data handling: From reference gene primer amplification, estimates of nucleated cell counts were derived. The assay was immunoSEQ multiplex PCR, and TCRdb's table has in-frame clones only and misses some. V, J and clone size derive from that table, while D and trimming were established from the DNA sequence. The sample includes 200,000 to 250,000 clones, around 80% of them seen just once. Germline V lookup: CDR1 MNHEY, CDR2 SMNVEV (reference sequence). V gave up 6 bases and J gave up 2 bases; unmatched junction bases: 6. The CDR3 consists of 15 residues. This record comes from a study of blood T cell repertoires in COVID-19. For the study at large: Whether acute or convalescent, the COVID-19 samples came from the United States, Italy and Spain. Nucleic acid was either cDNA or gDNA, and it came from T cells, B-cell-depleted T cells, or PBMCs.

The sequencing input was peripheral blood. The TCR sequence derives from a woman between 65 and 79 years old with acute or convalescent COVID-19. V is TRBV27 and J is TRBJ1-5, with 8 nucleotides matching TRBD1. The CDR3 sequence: CASSQTGGGNQPQHF. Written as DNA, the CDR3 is TGTGCCAGCAGCCAAACAGGGGGAGGCAATCAGCCCCAGCATTTT.